The 30 T cell receptor beta chains below were found in one sample sequenced in a study of shared clonotypes between healthy human individuals. The naive CD8 subset, CD45RO-negative cells positively selected for CCR7, excluded terminally differentiated effector memory CD45RA+ cells. Method: immunoSEQ multiplex PCR; TCRdb's copy keeps in-frame clones and lacks some. The repertoire holds more than 2 million clones, with 90% to 95% as singletons. Sequencing was performed on naive CD8+ T cells from PBMCs. All receptors come from a man aged 18 to 29 in good health. Some clones in this sample may be carry-over from other donors' samples.

The rearrangement uses TRBV4-1 and TRBJ1-5; D is uncertain. Germline CDR1 MGHRA, CDR2 YSYEKL. CDR3 length equals 17 residues. The V gene lost 3 bases and the J gene lost 4 bases, with 19 bases spanning the gap. As DNA, the CDR3 is TGCGCCAGCAGCCATCTCGGTGGCGGGCAGAAAAATCAGCCCCAGCATTTT. Its protein product is CASSHLGGGQKNQPQHF.

The chain joins TRBV5-8 to TRBJ2-2; D gene unclear. The V gene lost 3 bases and the J gene lost 3 bases, with 6 bases spanning the gap. This CDR3 spans 13 amino acids. CDR1 and CDR2 (germline): SGHTS, YDEGEE. Here the CDR3 DNA reads TGTGCCAGCAGCTACATTTACACCGGGGAGCTGTTTTTT. Translating gives CASSYIYTGELFF. Using reference TRBV5-8 and TRBJ2-2 for the parts outside the CDR3, the full variable domain is EAGVTQSPTHLIKTRGQQATLRCSPISGHTSVYWYQQALGLGLQFLLWYDEGEERNRGNFPPRFSGRQFPNYSSELNVNALELEDSALYLCASSYIYTGELFFGEGSRLTVL.

The gene calls are TRBV27 and TRBJ1-1; D call uncertain. The CDR3 runs 13 residues. The V end lost 6 bases, the J end lost 4 bases, and 12 bases lay between the germline ends. The germline V gene encodes CDR1 MNHEY and CDR2 SMNVEV (reference sequence). The CDR3 DNA is TGTGCCAGCAGGCACTCAGAGGGCACTGAAGCTTTCTTT. This translates into CASRHSEGTEAFF.

The CDR3 region has the DNA TGTGCCAGCACTCCTGGGACTAGCGGGAGAAAGACCCAGTACTTC. Protein product: CASTPGTSGRKTQYF. The rearrangement joins TRBV7-9 to TRBJ2-5, with TRBD2 identical over 14 bases. The CDR3 is 15 residues long. Trimming cost V 7 bases and J 6 bases; bases outside gene matches: 7. Looked up from germline, CDR1 is SEHNR and CDR2 is FQNEAQ (reference sequence).

To note about this clone: Other DNA sequences in the sample encode the same CDR3. CDR3 DNA sequence: TGCGCCAGCAGCTTGGGTACTAGCGGGTACAATGAGCAGTTCTTC. As protein: CASSLGTSGYNEQFF. This rearrangement joins TRBV5-1 to TRBJ2-1; TRBD2 agrees at 9 bases. The CDR3 is made up of 15 amino acids. Germline values: CDR1 SGHRS, CDR2 YFSETQ. Unmatched junction bases numbered 2, after V lost 0 bases and J lost 4 bases.

Points on this clone: In the same sample, other DNA sequences code for this CDR3. The chain couples TRBV4-1 to TRBJ2-7; 9 bases fit TRBD1. CDR3 length equals 15 residues. The V gene's germline CDR1 is MGHRA and CDR2 YSYEKL. The V and J ends lost 1 base and 3 bases, in that order; junction bases with no gene match: 4. CDR3 DNA: TGCGCCAGCAGCCAAGGCTTGACAGGGGGCTACGAGCAGTACTTC. Translated: CASSQGLTGGYEQYF.

To note about this clone: Other DNA sequences in this specimen translate into the identical CDR3. The chain joins TRBV6-5 to TRBJ2-2, with D maybe TRBD1 (6 bases). Between the trimmed V and J ends, which lost 0 bases and 5 bases, there was a span of 10 bases. The length of the CDR3 is 15 residues. The germline V gene has CDR1 MNHEY and CDR2 SVGAGI. The CDR3 coding sequence is TGTGCCAGCAGTTACTCGAGGCAGGGGACCGGGGAGCTGTTTTTT. Translation: CASSYSRQGTGELFF.

The chain is built from TRBV11-2 and TRBJ2-7; D remains ambiguous. Germline loops: CDR1 SGHAT, CDR2 FQNNGV. V dropped 3 bases and J dropped 4 bases, with 10 bases sitting between them. The CDR3 totals 13 residues. CDR3 nucleotides: TGTGCCAGCAGCTTTACAGCAGCGTACGAGCAGTACTTC. This encodes CASSFTAAYEQYF.

The rearrangement joins TRBV30 to TRBJ1-1; TRBD1 agrees at 7 bases. V trimming: 1 base; J trimming: 8 bases; junction bases outside the gene matches: 7. Germline V gene data show CDR1 as GTSNPN and CDR2 as SVGIG (reference sequence). The CDR3 covers 13 residues. DNA of the CDR3: TGTGCCTGGAGTGGGGGTAAGGGGGCGGAAGCTTTCTTT. It encodes CAWSGGKGAEAFF.

The count of this clone is one. The chain employs TRBV10-3 and TRBJ2-2, with TRBD2 matching 9 bases. Unmatched junction bases numbered 6, after V lost 7 bases and J lost 0 bases. CDR1 is ENHRY and CDR2 is SYGVKD in the germline V gene. The CDR3 sequence is 16 residues long. The CDR3 protein is CAIMGLAAANTGELFF. DNA for the CDR3: TGTGCCATCATGGGACTAGCAGCCGCGAACACCGGGGAGCTGTTTTTT.

V gene TRBV4-3 combines with J gene TRBJ2-7; D possibly corresponds to TRBD2 (5 bases). The CDR3 totals 16 residues. The V gene lost 0 bases and the J gene lost 3 bases, with 15 bases spanning the gap. Germline lookup yields CDR1 LGHNA and CDR2 YSLEER. This CDR3 reads CASSQEWRVPNYEQYF. The CDR3 DNA is TGCGCCAGCAGCCAAGAATGGCGGGTACCCAACTACGAGCAGTACTTC.

This chain links TRBV27 with TRBJ2-7; TRBD1 matches at 8 bases. The CDR3 contains 14 residues. Trimming cost V 5 bases and J 5 bases; bases outside gene matches: 8. Germline values: CDR1 MNHEY, CDR2 SMNVEV (reference sequence). The CDR3 region is CASSPNRQGNEQYF. CDR3 bases: TGTGCCAGCAGTCCGAACCGACAGGGGAACGAGCAGTACTTC.

This clone appeared once. The chain recombines TRBV6-1 with TRBJ2-7; D gene unclear. This CDR3 comprises 14 residues. Per germline, CDR1 MNHNS and CDR2 SASEGT. V lost 4 bases, J lost 0 bases, and 10 bases lay in between. CDR3: CASSVAYLSYEQYF. Here the CDR3 DNA reads TGTGCCAGCAGTGTGGCTTACCTCTCCTACGAGCAGTACTTC.

The chain is built from TRBV9 and TRBJ2-1; TRBD1 matches 11 bases. This CDR3 spans 17 amino acids. From germline, CDR1 is SGDLS and CDR2 YYNGEE. V trimming: 4 bases; J trimming: 2 bases; junction bases outside the gene matches: 8. CDR3 nucleotides: TGTGCCAGCAGCCACATGCCGGGACAGGGGGCCTACAATGAGCAGTTCTTC. It yields the protein CASSHMPGQGAYNEQFF.

The chain couples TRBV28 to TRBJ1-5; unclear D gene. Looked up from germline, CDR1 is MDHEN and CDR2 is SYDVKM. Trimming cost V 2 bases and J 5 bases, with 16 bases left between them. The CDR3 is made up of 16 amino acids. CDR3 amino acids: CASSLDPRAWDQPQHF. CDR3 in DNA: TGTGCCAGCAGTTTAGACCCCAGAGCTTGGGATCAGCCCCAGCATTTT.

The chain uses TRBV5-6 and TRBJ2-1; weak D call: TRBD2 (6 bases). The CDR3 totals 16 residues. V was cut by 4 bases and J by 7 bases, with 21 bases left in between. Germline-derived CDR1 and CDR2 are SGHDT and YYEEEE. CDR3 loop: CASSQGRDFLWNEQFF. CDR3 sequence (DNA): TGTGCCAGCAGCCAAGGTCGGGACTTCCTCTGGAATGAGCAGTTCTTC. The whole variable domain, filled in from reference TRBV5-6 and TRBJ2-1, reads DAGVTQSPTHLIKTRGQQVTLRCSPKSGHDTVSWYQQALGQGPQFIFQYYEEEERQRGNFPDRFSGHQFPNYSSELNVNALLLGDSALYLCASSQGRDFLWNEQFFGPGTRLTVL.

The chain joins TRBV5-1 to TRBJ2-5; 13 bases line up with TRBD2. The CDR3 is 18 residues long. Per the germline V gene, CDR1 is SGHRS and CDR2 is YFSETQ. V shed 4 bases, J shed 2 bases, and the junction held 11 bases outside the gene matches. DNA for the CDR3: TGCGCCAGCAGCGCCCGACCCGGACTAGCGGGAGAGCAAGAGACCCAGTACTTC. Protein sequence: CASSARPGLAGEQETQYF.

In this sample, this clone turned up a few times. The genes are TRBV7-9 and TRBJ1-4; D is unclear. The germline gives CDR1 SEHNR, CDR2 FQNEAQ (reference sequence). V was shortened by 3 bases and J by 13 bases, with 12 bases between the two germline ends. The CDR3 is made up of 12 amino acids. Here the CDR3 DNA reads TGTGCCAGCAGCTTGGGCAGCCGGCGACTGTTTTTT. This translates into CASSLGSRRLFF.

The CDR3 loop reads CSVFDRDWYNEQFF. CDR3 nucleotide sequence: TGCAGCGTTTTTGACCGGGATTGGTACAATGAGCAGTTCTTC. The chain carries TRBV29-1 and TRBJ2-1, with D perhaps TRBD2 (5 bases). CDR1 is SQVTM and CDR2 is ANQGSEA in the germline V gene. There are 14 residues in the CDR3. V was shortened by 5 bases and J by 4 bases, with 15 bases between the two germline ends.

This clone occurred once. The rearrangement uses TRBV15 and TRBJ2-2; D tentatively fits TRBD1 or TRBD2 (5 bases each). V lost 7 bases, J lost 3 bases, and 15 bases lay in between. Looked up from germline, CDR1 is LNHNV and CDR2 is YYDKDF (reference sequence). The CDR3 length is 15 residues. The DNA of the CDR3 is TGTGCCACCACTTACGAGGGGCCAGACACCGGGGAGCTGTTTTTT. Its protein product is CATTYEGPDTGELFF.

The chain recombines TRBV2 with TRBJ1-2; D uncertain. The V end was cut by 8 bases, the J end by 12 bases, with 13 bases between. Germline V gene data show CDR1 as SNHLY and CDR2 as FYNNEI. This CDR3 comprises 10 residues. This chain's CDR3 is CASFRSLHTF. The CDR3 nucleotides read TGTGCCAGCTTTAGGAGCCTCCACACCTTC.

The chain combines TRBV7-9 with TRBJ2-7; D may correspond to TRBD1 or TRBD2 (6 bases each). Germline V gene data show CDR1 as SEHNR and CDR2 as FQNEAQ (reference sequence). Trimming removed 10 bases from V and 4 bases from J, with 17 bases in between. The CDR3 contains 13 residues. Here the CDR3 DNA reads TGTGCCACCCAAGGAGGGGGGAGGTACGAGCAGTACTTC. As protein: CATQGGGRYEQYF.

In regard to this clone: The sample contains more than one DNA sequence encoding this CDR3. The rearrangement joins TRBV29-1 to TRBJ2-7; D possibly corresponds to TRBD1 (5 bases). The length of the CDR3 is 12 residues. Germline V gene lookup returns CDR1 SQVTM and CDR2 ANQGSEA. V was clipped by 4 bases and J by 2 bases, with 9 bases between them. CDR3 sequence reads: CSVGQGTYEQYF. In DNA form, the CDR3 reads TGCAGCGTTGGGCAGGGAACCTACGAGCAGTACTTC.

As DNA, the CDR3 is TGTGCCAGCAGCAAGGGACAGAACTATGGCTACACCTTC. Protein sequence: CASSKGQNYGYTF. The chain has TRBV21-1 and TRBJ1-2; whether TRBD1, the table's D call, matches the DNA was not checked. TRBV21-1 is tagged as a pseudogene. The CDR3 runs to 13 residues.

J is TRBJ2-1 and V is TRBV4-2; D is uncertain. The germline V and J ends were trimmed by 0 bases and 0 bases, with 9 bases remaining between them. Germline CDR1 is LGHNA and CDR2 is YNFKEQ. The CDR3 is 16 amino acids. The CDR3 DNA follows: TGTGCCAGCAGCCAAGATATTGCCAGCTCCTACAATGAGCAGTTCTTC. It encodes CASSQDIASSYNEQFF.

About this clone itself: This CDR3 is also generated by other DNA sequences in the sample. V is TRBV5-1 and J is TRBJ2-5; D not resolved. Trimming shortened V by 2 bases and J by 2 bases, and 7 bases separated the two germline ends. The germline V gene encodes CDR1 SGHRS and CDR2 YFSETQ. The CDR3 has 13 residues. In nucleotides, the CDR3 is TGCGCCAGCAGCTTAGGAACTCAAGAGACCCAGTACTTC. Its protein product is CASSLGTQETQYF.

This sequence joins TRBV5-6 and TRBJ2-2; 11 nucleotides match TRBD2. V dropped 1 base and J dropped 9; count of bases not matched to a gene: 5. The CDR3 spans 15 residues. CDR1 and CDR2 (germline): SGHDT, YYEEEE. This CDR3 is CASSLTSGSLRELFF. CDR3 in DNA: TGTGCCAGCAGCTTGACTAGCGGGAGTTTAAGGGAGCTGTTTTTT.

This rearrangement joins TRBV25-1 to TRBJ1-2; D uncertain. Deletions cut 4 bases from V and 6 bases from J, with 6 bases between. The germline V gene has CDR1 MGHDK and CDR2 SYGVNS. The CDR3 covers 11 residues. The CDR3 sequence is CASSVGNGYTF. CDR3 DNA: TGTGCCAGCAGTGTAGGGAATGGCTACACCTTC.

The CDR3: CASSLLAEYNEQFF. The DNA of the CDR3 is TGCGCCAGCAGCCTACTAGCGGAGTACAATGAGCAGTTCTTC. The rearrangement links TRBV4-1 to TRBJ2-1; 8 bases match TRBD2. The CDR3 is made up of 14 amino acids. Germline CDR1 MGHRA, CDR2 YSYEKL. Trimming at V came to 4 bases and at J to 4 bases, leaving 3 bases not matched to a gene.

The rearrangement uses TRBV4-1 and TRBJ1-5, with a tentative D call TRBD1 (6 bases). The CDR3 consists of 18 residues. Germline loops: CDR1 MGHRA, CDR2 YSYEKL. V gave up 5 bases and J gave up 3 bases, with 23 bases separating them. CDR3 sequence reads: CASSVRDMLIGPNQPQHF. As DNA, the CDR3 is TGCGCCAGCAGCGTCCGGGACATGCTCATCGGGCCCAATCAGCCCCAGCATTTT.